Listed below are T cell receptor beta chains from one sample, sequenced in a study of blood T cell repertoires in COVID-19. Assay: immunoSEQ multiplex PCR; the TCRdb copy retains only in-frame clones and omits some. Of roughly 260,000 clones listed, about 90% were seen once; the top ten hold 2.5% to 3%. The sample consisted of peripheral blood. These receptors all come from a person aged 18-30 years with COVID-19, enrolled during active disease. Each CDR3 is given with its conserved first and last residue. A D gene is named only where the DNA matches it firmly. A clone size is listed for some rows: how often the clone was seen (once, few, many), or a class if it is expanded.

D: TRBD2; J: TRBJ2-1; V: TRBV3-1/TRBV3-2; size: NA; CDR3: CASREAGGPYEQFF; DNA: TGTGCCAGCAGGGAAGCGGGAGGGCCTTACGAGCAGTTCTTC
D: NA; J: TRBJ2-5; V: TRBV11-2; size: NA; CDR3: CASSLALAEGTQYF; DNA: TGTGCCAGCAGCTTAGCACTAGCTGAAGGGACCCAGTACTTC
D: NA; J: TRBJ2-7; V: TRBV5-1; size: once; CDR3: CASSFGVVSTYEQYF; DNA: TGCGCCAGCAGCTTCGGGGTGGTATCCACCTACGAGCAGTACTTC
D: TRBD2; J: TRBJ2-7; V: TRBV2; size: NA; CDR3: CALQLWRGSSYEQYF; DNA: TGTGCCCTGCAGCTTTGGCGGGGGAGCTCCTACGAGCAGTACTTC
D: TRBD1; J: TRBJ1-5; V: TRBV7-9; size: NA; CDR3: CASSSTGASNQPQHF; DNA: TGTGCCAGCAGCTCCACAGGGGCAAGCAATCAGCCCCAGCATTTT
D: NA; J: TRBJ2-7; V: TRBV7-9; size: NA; CDR3: CASSRGLLEQYF; DNA: TGTGCCAGCAGCCGGGGACTTCTCGAGCAGTACTTC
D: TRBD2; J: TRBJ2-1; V: TRBV29-1; size: NA; CDR3: CSVATGLAGDSNEQFF; DNA: TGCAGCGTTGCCACCGGACTAGCGGGAGACTCCAATGAGCAGTTCTTC
D: TRBD1; J: TRBJ1-5; V: TRBV10-2; size: NA; CDR3: CASSDSQGAGQPQHF; DNA: TGCGCCAGCAGTGATTCACAGGGGGCGGGACAGCCCCAGCATTTT
D: NA; J: TRBJ2-3; V: TRBV11-2; size: NA; CDR3: CASSLRWETDTQYF; DNA: TGTGCCAGCAGCTTAAGATGGGAGACAGATACGCAGTATTTT
D: TRBD1; J: TRBJ1-5; V: TRBV6-6; size: NA; CDR3: CASSTDRASNQPQHF; DNA: TGTGCCAGCAGTACGGACAGGGCTAGCAATCAGCCCCAGCATTTT
D: TRBD2; J: TRBJ2-3; V: TRBV3-1/TRBV3-2; size: NA; CDR3: CASSPPRGSGGTDTQYF; DNA: TGTGCCAGCAGCCCCCCTCGAGGTAGCGGGGGCACAGATACGCAGTATTTT
D: TRBD2; J: TRBJ2-5; V: TRBV2; size: NA; CDR3: CASSGGGETQYF; DNA: TGTGCCAGCAGTGGGGGGGGAGAGACCCAGTACTTC
D: TRBD2; J: TRBJ2-7; V: TRBV27; size: once; CDR3: CASKVSLAGGHEQYF; DNA: TGTGCCAGCAAAGTTTCCCTAGCGGGAGGCCACGAGCAGTACTTC
D: TRBD2; J: TRBJ2-5; V: TRBV24-1; size: NA; CDR3: CATSDLRGGGEETQYF; DNA: TGTGCCACCAGTGATTTGCGAGGCGGGGGGGAAGAGACCCAGTACTTC
D: TRBD1; J: TRBJ2-7; V: TRBV5-6; size: NA; CDR3: CASSPNRGEQYF; DNA: TGTGCCAGCAGCCCTAACAGGGGCGAGCAGTACTTC
D: NA; J: TRBJ1-2; V: TRBV6-5; size: NA; CDR3: CALRGSGTDRYGYTF; DNA: TGTGCCCTTAGGGGGTCCGGTACAGATAGGTATGGCTACACCTTC
D: TRBD1; J: TRBJ2-7; V: TRBV6-6; size: NA; CDR3: CASSQKPGQGSGGSYEQYF; DNA: TGTGCCAGCAGTCAAAAGCCGGGACAGGGATCCGGCGGCTCCTACGAGCAGTACTTC
D: NA; J: TRBJ1-6; V: TRBV9; size: NA; CDR3: CASSVSAARLDNSPLHF; DNA: TGTGCCAGCAGCGTATCCGCAGCGCGGCTAGATAATTCACCCCTCCACTTT
D: TRBD1; J: TRBJ2-3; V: TRBV5-1; size: NA; CDR3: CASSPPGQGTDTQYF; DNA: TGCGCCAGCAGCCCACCGGGACAGGGGACAGATACGCAGTATTTT
D: NA; J: TRBJ2-1; V: TRBV11-2; size: NA; CDR3: CASSFRIQEQFF; DNA: TGTGCCAGCAGCTTTCGTATCCAGGAGCAGTTCTTC
D: TRBD2; J: TRBJ2-6; V: TRBV5-5; size: NA; CDR3: CASSEGLAGGNSGANVLTF; DNA: TGTGCCAGCAGCGAGGGACTAGCGGGAGGCAACTCTGGGGCCAACGTCCTGACTTTC
D: NA; J: TRBJ1-1; V: TRBV9; size: NA; CDR3: CASSGVGTRTEAFF; DNA: TGTGCCAGCAGCGGAGTCGGCACGCGGACTGAAGCTTTCTTT
D: NA; J: TRBJ1-6; V: TRBV15; size: NA; CDR3: CATSSNRQLNSPLHF; DNA: TGTGCCACCAGCAGTAACCGACAGCTTAATTCACCCCTCCACTTT
D: NA; J: TRBJ1-4; V: TRBV30; size: NA; CDR3: CAWSGRNHAELFF; DNA: TGTGCCTGGAGTGGAAGGAACCATGCGGAACTGTTTTTT
D: NA; J: TRBJ1-6; V: TRBV10-3; size: NA; CDR3: CAISESRNNSPLHF; DNA: TGTGCCATCAGTGAGTCCAGAAATAATTCACCCCTCCACTTT
D: NA; J: TRBJ2-5; V: TRBV4-2; size: NA; CDR3: CASSQDWGEETQYF; DNA: TGTGCCAGCAGCCAAGATTGGGGAGAAGAGACCCAGTACTTC
D: NA; J: TRBJ1-3; V: TRBV27; size: NA; CDR3: CASSFAGPSGTIYF; DNA: TGTGCCAGCAGTTTTGCGGGCCCCTCTGGCACCATATATTTT
D: TRBD1; J: TRBJ2-5; V: TRBV6-5; size: once; CDR3: CASSPGTGRGETQYF; DNA: TGTGCCAGCAGTCCCGGGACAGGGAGGGGAGAGACCCAGTACTTC
D: NA; J: TRBJ1-6; V: TRBV10-2; size: NA; CDR3: CATPLRYNSPLHF; DNA: TGCGCCACCCCCTTGAGGTATAATTCACCCCTCCACTTT